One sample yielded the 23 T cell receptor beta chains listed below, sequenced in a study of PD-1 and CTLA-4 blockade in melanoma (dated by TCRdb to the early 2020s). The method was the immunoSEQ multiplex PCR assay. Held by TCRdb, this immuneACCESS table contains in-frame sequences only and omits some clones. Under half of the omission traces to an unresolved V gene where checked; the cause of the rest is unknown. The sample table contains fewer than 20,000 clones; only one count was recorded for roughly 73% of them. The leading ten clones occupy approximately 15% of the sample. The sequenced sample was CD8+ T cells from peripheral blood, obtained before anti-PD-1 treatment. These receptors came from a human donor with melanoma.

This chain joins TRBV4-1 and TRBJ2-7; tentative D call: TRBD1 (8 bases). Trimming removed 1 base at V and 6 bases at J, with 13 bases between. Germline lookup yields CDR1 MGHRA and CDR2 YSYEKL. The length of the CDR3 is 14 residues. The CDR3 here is CASSQGTGGGEQYF. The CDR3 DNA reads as TGCGCCAGCAGCCAAGGAACAGGGGGGGGCGAGCAGTACTTC.

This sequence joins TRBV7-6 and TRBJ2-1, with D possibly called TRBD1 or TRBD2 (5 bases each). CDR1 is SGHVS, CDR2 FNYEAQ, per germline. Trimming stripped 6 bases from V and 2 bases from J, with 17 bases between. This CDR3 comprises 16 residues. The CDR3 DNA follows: TGTGCCAGCAGTAGTACCGGGACGTACGCCTACAATGAGCAGTTCTTC. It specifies CASSSTGTYAYNEQFF. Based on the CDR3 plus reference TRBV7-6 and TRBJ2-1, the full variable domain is GAGVSQSPRYKVTKRGQDVALRCDPISGHVSLYWYRQALGQGPEFLTYFNYEAQQDKSGLPNDRFSAERPEGSISTLTIQRTEQRDSAMYRCASSSTGTYAYNEQFFGPGTRLTVL.

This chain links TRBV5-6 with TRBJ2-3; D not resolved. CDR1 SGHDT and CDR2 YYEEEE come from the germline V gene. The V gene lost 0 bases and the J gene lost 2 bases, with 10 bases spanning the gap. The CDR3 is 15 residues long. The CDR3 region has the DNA TGTGCCAGCAGCTTGGGAGGCAGGCCCACAGATACGCAGTATTTT. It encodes CASSLGGRPTDTQYF.

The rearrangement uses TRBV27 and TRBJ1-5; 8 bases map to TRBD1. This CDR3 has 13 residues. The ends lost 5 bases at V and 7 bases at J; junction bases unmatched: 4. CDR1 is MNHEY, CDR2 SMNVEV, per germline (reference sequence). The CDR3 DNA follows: TGTGCCAGCAGTCACAGGGGGGGCCAGCCCCAGCATTTT. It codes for CASSHRGGQPQHF.

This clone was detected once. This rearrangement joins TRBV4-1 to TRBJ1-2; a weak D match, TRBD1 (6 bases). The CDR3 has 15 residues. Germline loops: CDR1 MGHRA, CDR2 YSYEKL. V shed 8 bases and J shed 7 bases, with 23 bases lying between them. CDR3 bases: TGCGCCAGCCGGTCCCAAGAAGGGGGTCTTCGTGGCTACACCTTC. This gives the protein CASRSQEGGLRGYTF.

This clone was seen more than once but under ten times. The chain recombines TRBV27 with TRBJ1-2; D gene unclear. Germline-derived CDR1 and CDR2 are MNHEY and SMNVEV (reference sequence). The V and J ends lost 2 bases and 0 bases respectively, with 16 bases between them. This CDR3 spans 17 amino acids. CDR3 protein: CASSLGWGGNSNYGYTF. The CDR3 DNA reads TGTGCCAGCAGTTTAGGGTGGGGAGGGAACTCTAACTATGGCTACACCTTC.

Here the CDR3 DNA reads TGTGCCAGCATGGAGGACGGAGGAGGGAGTACTGAAGCTTTCTTT. Its protein is CASMEDGGGSTEAFF. This chain connects TRBV27 to TRBJ1-1; D unresolved. CDR1 and CDR2 (germline): MNHEY, SMNVEV (reference sequence). V shed 7 bases and J shed 5 bases, with 20 bases lying between them. The CDR3 extends over 15 amino acids.

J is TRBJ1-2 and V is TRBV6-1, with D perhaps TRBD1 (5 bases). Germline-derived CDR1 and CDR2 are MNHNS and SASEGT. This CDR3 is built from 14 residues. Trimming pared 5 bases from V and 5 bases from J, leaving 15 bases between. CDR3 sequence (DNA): TGTGCCAGCAGTTCATCCGGGACCTTGTATGGCTACACCTTC. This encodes CASSSSGTLYGYTF.

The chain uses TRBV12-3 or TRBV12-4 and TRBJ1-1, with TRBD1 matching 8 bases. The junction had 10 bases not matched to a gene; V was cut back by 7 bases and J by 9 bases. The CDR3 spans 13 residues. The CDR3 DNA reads TGTGCCAGCACCTGGACAGGGAAAGGACAAGCTTTCTTT. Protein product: CASTWTGKGQAFF.

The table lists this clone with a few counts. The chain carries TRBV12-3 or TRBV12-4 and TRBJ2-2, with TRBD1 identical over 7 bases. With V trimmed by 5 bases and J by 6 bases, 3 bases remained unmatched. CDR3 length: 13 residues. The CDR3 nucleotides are TGTGCCAGCAGTCCACAGGGGCCCGGGGAGCTGTTTTTT. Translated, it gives CASSPQGPGELFF.

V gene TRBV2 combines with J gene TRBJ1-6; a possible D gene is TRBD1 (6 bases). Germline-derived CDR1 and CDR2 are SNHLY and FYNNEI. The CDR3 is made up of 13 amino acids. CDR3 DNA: TGTGTAACTATGGGGGCCGATAATTCACCCCTCCACTTT. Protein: CVTMGADNSPLHF.

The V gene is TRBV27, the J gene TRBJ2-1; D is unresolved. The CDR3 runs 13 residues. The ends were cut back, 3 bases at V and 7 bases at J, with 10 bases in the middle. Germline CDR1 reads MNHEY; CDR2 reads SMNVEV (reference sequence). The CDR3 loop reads CASSFPPGNEQFF. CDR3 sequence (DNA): TGTGCCAGCAGTTTCCCCCCTGGGAATGAGCAGTTCTTC.

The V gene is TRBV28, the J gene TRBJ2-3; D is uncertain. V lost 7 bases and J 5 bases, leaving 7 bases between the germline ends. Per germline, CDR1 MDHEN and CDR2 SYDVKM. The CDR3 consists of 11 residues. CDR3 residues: CASTWGDTQYF. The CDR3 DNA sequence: TGTGCCAGCACCTGGGGAGATACGCAGTATTTT. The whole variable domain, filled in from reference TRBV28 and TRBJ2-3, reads DVKVTQSSRYLVKRTGEKVFLECVQDMDHENMFWYRQDPGLGLRLIYFSYDVKMKEKGDIPEGYSVSREKKERFSLILESASTNQTSMYLCASTWGDTQYFGPGTRLTVL.

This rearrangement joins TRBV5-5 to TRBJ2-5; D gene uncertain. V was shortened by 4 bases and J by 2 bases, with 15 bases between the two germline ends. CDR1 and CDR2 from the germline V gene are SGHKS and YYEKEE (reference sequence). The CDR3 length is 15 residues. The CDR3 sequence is CASSATATHQETQYF. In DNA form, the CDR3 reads TGTGCCAGCAGCGCCACCGCGACACATCAAGAGACCCAGTACTTC.

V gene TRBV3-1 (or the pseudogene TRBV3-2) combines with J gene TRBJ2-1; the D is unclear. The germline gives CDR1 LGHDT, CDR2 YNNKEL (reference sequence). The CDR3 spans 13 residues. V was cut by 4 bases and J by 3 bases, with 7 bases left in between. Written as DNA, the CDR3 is TGTGCCAGCAGCCCGGCTCACTACAATGAGCAGTTCTTC. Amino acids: CASSPAHYNEQFF.

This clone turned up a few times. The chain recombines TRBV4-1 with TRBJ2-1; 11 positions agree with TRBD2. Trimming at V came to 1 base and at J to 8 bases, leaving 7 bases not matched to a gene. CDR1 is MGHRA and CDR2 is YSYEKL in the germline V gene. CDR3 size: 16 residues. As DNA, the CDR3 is TGCGCCAGCAGCCAAGTTAGCGGGAGGGCCGAGGATGAGCAGTTCTTC. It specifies CASSQVSGRAEDEQFF.

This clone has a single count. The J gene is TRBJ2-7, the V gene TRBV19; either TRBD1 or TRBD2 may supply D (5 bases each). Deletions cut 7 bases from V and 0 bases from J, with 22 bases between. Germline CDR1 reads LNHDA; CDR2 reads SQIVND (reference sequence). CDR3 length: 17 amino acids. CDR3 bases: TGTGCCAGTACCATTGGGACCGCCCTAACGGCCTCCTACGAGCAGTACTTC. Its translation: CASTIGTALTASYEQYF.

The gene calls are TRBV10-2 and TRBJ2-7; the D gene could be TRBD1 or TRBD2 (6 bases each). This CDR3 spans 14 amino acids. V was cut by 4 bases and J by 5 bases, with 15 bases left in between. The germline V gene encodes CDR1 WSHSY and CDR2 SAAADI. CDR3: CASSGRGARNEQYF. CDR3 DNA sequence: TGCGCCAGCAGTGGTAGGGGGGCAAGGAACGAGCAGTACTTC.

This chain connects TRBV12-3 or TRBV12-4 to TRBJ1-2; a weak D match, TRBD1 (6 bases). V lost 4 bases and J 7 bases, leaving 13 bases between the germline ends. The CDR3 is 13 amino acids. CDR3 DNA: TGTGCCAGCAGTTCGAACAGGGCGGCTGGCTACACCTTC. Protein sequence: CASSSNRAAGYTF.

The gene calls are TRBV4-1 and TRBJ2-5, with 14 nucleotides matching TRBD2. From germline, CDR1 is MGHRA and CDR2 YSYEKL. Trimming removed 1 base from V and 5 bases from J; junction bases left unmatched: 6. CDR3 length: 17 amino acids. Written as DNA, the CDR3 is TGCGCCAGCAGCCAAGGACTAGCGGGAGGGAGGCGGGAGACCCAGTACTTC. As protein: CASSQGLAGGRRETQYF.

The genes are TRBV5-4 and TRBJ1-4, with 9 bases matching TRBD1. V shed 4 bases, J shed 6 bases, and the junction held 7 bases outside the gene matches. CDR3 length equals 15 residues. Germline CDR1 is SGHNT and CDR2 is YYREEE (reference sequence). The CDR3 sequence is CASSATGTGYEKLFF. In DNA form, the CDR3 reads TGTGCCAGCAGCGCGACCGGGACAGGGTATGAAAAACTGTTTTTT.

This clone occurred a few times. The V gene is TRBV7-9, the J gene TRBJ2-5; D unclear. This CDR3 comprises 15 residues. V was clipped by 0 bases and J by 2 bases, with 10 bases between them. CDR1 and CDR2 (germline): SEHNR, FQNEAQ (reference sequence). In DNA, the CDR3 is TGTGCCAGCAGCTTAGCCCCCAGCGAACAAGAGACCCAGTACTTC. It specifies CASSLAPSEQETQYF.

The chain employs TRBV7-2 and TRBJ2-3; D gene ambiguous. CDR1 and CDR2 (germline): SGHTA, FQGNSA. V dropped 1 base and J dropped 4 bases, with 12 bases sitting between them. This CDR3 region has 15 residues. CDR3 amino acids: CASSLGRAVADTQYF. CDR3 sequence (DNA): TGTGCCAGCAGCTTAGGAAGGGCGGTGGCAGATACGCAGTATTTT.